This T cell receptor (beta chain) was captured in a study of T-cell memory formation after mild COVID-19. Study information: Clusters were largely donor specific.

Findings and limits, study-wide: Clones that contracted clustered mainly in CM and EM if CD4+ and in EMRA if CD8+. Clones that contracted from day 15 to 85 were balanced CD4/CD8, while later expanders leaned CD4+. Confirmation of SARS-CoV-2 specificity was lacking for second-wave clones peaking day 37.

TCRdb re-derived calls from the 5' RACE reads in MiXCR, one entry per CDR3 protein. This table has about 400,000 distinct CDR3 sequences, roughly a quarter appearing once. About this clonotype: Its antigen is as yet unknown.

This CDR3 has 15 amino acids. Per the germline V gene, CDR1 is SGHTA and CDR2 is FQGNSA. V shed 5 bases, J shed 7 bases, and the junction held 8 bases outside the gene matches. The chain couples TRBV7-2 to TRBJ1-6; 7 bases fit TRBD1. The sequence derives from an adult woman who had mild COVID-19 (a few samples of this study predate the infection). Cell type and time point are not known. The sequenced sample consisted of PBMCs or a T cell subset sorted from them (not recorded which). The CDR3 is CASSHPGTVNSPLHF. The CDR3 DNA follows: TGTGCCAGCAGCCATCCCGGGACAGTGAATTCACCCCTCCACTTT.